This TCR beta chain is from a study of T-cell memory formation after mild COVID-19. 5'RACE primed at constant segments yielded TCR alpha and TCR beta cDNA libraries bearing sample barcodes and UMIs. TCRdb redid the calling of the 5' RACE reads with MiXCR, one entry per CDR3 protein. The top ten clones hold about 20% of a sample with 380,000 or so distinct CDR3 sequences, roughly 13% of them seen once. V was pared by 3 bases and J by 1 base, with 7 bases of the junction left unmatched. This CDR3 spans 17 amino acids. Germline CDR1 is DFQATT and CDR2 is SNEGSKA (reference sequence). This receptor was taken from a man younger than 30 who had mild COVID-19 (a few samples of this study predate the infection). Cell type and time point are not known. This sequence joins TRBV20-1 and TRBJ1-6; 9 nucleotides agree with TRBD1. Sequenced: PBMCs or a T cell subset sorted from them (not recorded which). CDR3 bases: TGCAGTGCTAGGCAACAGGGGGCTGGGTCCTATAATTCACCCCTCCACTTT. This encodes CSARQQGAGSYNSPLHF.